The rows below give T cell receptor beta chains drawn from one sample of a study of T cells in Graves' hyperthyroidism and ophthalmopathy. One entry per CDR3 protein, called by TCRdb with MiXCR from the multiplex PCR reads. Of 300,000 to 450,000 distinct CDR3 sequences listed, 13% are singletons. The sequencing input was blood. The receptors were gathered from a man in his thirties or forties with Graves' hyperthyroidism that later progressed to Graves' ophthalmopathy. Both conserved end residues are part of each CDR3. D genes are given only for firm matches. Clone size appears in some rows only: once, few, many, or a class for an expanded clone.

J gene | clone size | D gene | V gene | CDR3 DNA | CDR3 protein
TRBJ1-5 | many | TRBD1 | TRBV5-1 | TGCGCCAGCAGCCCGGGGACAGGGGGCACTCAGCCCCAGCATTTT | CASSPGTGGTQPQHF
TRBJ1-1 | few | NA | TRBV4-1 | TGCGCCAGCCAGGGTGGTGCTGAAGCTTTCTTT | CASQGGAEAFF
TRBJ1-4 | many | NA | TRBV7-3 | TGTGCCAGCAGCCCGACGCGGACCCCGAGGCATGAAAAACTGTTTTTT | CASSPTRTPRHEKLFF
TRBJ2-7 | many | TRBD1 | TRBV18 | TGTGCCAGCAGTCCCGGGACAGGTACCTACGAGCAGTACTTC | CASSPGTGTYEQYF
TRBJ2-5 | NA | NA | TRBV15 | TGTGCCACCAGCAGACTTTCCCGGGACCCCCTGTACTTC | CATSRLSRDPLYF
TRBJ2-5 | many | NA | TRBV20-1 | TGCAGTGCTAGTAAGGGGAACGAAGAGACCCAGTACTTC | CSASKGNEETQYF
TRBJ2-5 | many | TRBD1 | TRBV7-9 | TGTGCCAGCAGCTTGAGGCAGGGGGCGGGAGAGACCCAGTACTTC | CASSLRQGAGETQYF
TRBJ1-2 | many | NA | TRBV30 | TGTGCCTGGAGTGTTGGGGGAAATGGCTACACCTTC | CAWSVGGNGYTF
TRBJ2-1 | few | NA | TRBV7-6 | TGTGCCAGCAGCTACCACAGGGTCAATGAGCAGTTCTTC | CASSYHRVNEQFF
TRBJ1-2 | NA | NA | TRBV28 | TGTGCCAGCAGGGGGATATATGGCTACACCTTC | CASRGIYGYTF
TRBJ1-1 | few | NA | TRBV28 | TGTGCCAGCGGTCCATTGACAGATATCAACACTGAAGCTTTCTTT | CASGPLTDINTEAFF
TRBJ1-1 | many | TRBD1 | TRBV28 | TGTGCCAGCAGTTTACACCGGGACAGAAACACTGAAGCTTTCTTT | CASSLHRDRNTEAFF
TRBJ2-7 | many | NA | TRBV28 | TGTGCCAGCAGAGCGGACGGGCCCTACGAGCAGTACTTC | CASRADGPYEQYF
TRBJ1-5 | many | TRBD1 | TRBV5-5 | TGTGCCAGCAGCCCGGGACAGGGGACTCAGCCCCAGCATTTT | CASSPGQGTQPQHF
TRBJ2-7 | many | NA | TRBV11-1 | TGTGCCAGCAGCTTAGTCGGAGGAGGGACAGTCCGGCAGTACTTC | CASSLVGGGTVRQYF
TRBJ2-7 | many | TRBD1 | TRBV6-1 | TGTGCCAGCAGAGACACCGGGACAGGGCCCGAGCAGTACTTC | CASRDTGTGPEQYF
TRBJ1-3 | many | NA | TRBV6-5 | TGTGCCAGCAGTTACGACAGGGGAAACACCATATATTTT | CASSYDRGNTIYF
TRBJ2-2 | many | NA | TRBV6-5 | TGTGCCAGCAGTTACTCGGTACTGAACACCGGGGAGCTGTTTTTT | CASSYSVLNTGELFF
TRBJ1-5 | few | NA | TRBV7-7 | TGTGCCAGCAGAAACGGTCTAGGACCGTGGAGATCTCAGCCCCAGCATTTT | CASRNGLGPWRSQPQHF
TRBJ2-3 | many | TRBD1 | TRBV5-1 | TGCGCCAGCAGCAGGACAGGGGGAGATACGCAGTATTTT | CASSRTGGDTQYF
TRBJ2-1 | NA | TRBD1 | TRBV7-8 | TGTGCCAGCAGCTTAGCGTCGGCAGGGGGCTTCCTATACAATGAGCAGTTCTTC | CASSLASAGGFLYNEQFF
TRBJ1-1 | many | NA | TRBV5-6 | TGTGCCAGCAGCTTCGGCGGGGGGGTCAACACTGAAGCTTTCTTT | CASSFGGGVNTEAFF
TRBJ2-5 | few | NA | TRBV6-2/TRBV6-3 | TGTGCCAGCAGTTACGGGCCAGGGACGTTTGGGGAGACCCAGTACTTC | CASSYGPGTFGETQYF
TRBJ2-3 | many | TRBD2 | TRBV6-1 | TGTGCCAGCAGCGGGCTAGCGGGGGGGACTAAGACAGATACGCAGTATTTT | CASSGLAGGTKTDTQYF
TRBJ1-6 | many | TRBD1 | TRBV30 | TGTGCCTGGAGTCCCAGGGGGCGAAGGAATTCACCCCTCCACTTT | CAWSPRGRRNSPLHF
TRBJ2-7 | many | TRBD1 | TRBV7-2 | TGTGCCAGCAGTATGGACAGGCGGGAGCAGTACTTC | CASSMDRREQYF
TRBJ2-7 | NA | NA | TRBV20-1 | TGCAGTGCCTTAACGGGAAATTCCTACGAGCAGTACTTC | CSALTGNSYEQYF
TRBJ2-2 | many | TRBD1 | TRBV7-7 | TGTGCCAGCAGCTTCCAGGGGGCCGACGGGGAGCTGTTTTTT | CASSFQGADGELFF
TRBJ1-5 | NA | NA | TRBV6-1 | TGTGCCAGCAGTGAAGCGTGGGGGTCTACCTTGCAGCCCCAGCATTTT | CASSEAWGSTLQPQHF
TRBJ2-7 | many | TRBD2 | TRBV2 | TGTGCCAGCCTTCTAGCGGGGGGGCCCCACGAGCAGTACTTC | CASLLAGGPHEQYF
TRBJ1-1 | few | NA | TRBV30 | TGTGCCTGGGAGGGGGGATTGAACACTGAAGCTTTCTTT | CAWEGGLNTEAFF
TRBJ2-1 | many | NA | TRBV7-3 | TGTGCCAGCAGCTCGGGACATAACAATGAGCAGTTCTTC | CASSSGHNNEQFF
TRBJ2-7 | NA | NA | TRBV29-1 | TGCAGCGGCCGGGACTTCGATTACGAGCAGTACTTC | CSGRDFDYEQYF
TRBJ1-1 | few | NA | TRBV2 | TGTGCCAGCAGTCGCACGTTCATAAGGGATACTGAAGCTTTCTTT | CASSRTFIRDTEAFF
TRBJ2-3 | few | NA | TRBV10-3 | TGTGCCATCAGTGAATCTTCGCGGGGGCCAGATACGCAGTATTTT | CAISESSRGPDTQYF
TRBJ1-2 | many | TRBD1 | TRBV28 | TGTGCCAGCAGTTTAGGGACAGGGGGTAGGGGCTACACCTTC | CASSLGTGGRGYTF
TRBJ1-4 | few | NA | TRBV5-4 | TGTGCCAGCAGCCCCCGGGGGGGCCCGTCACAACTGTTTTTT | CASSPRGGPSQLFF
TRBJ2-2 | many | TRBD1 | TRBV12-3/TRBV12-4 | TGTGCCAGCAGTTTGGGGCAGGGGGCGGTCGGGGAGCTGTTTTTT | CASSLGQGAVGELFF
TRBJ2-1 | NA | NA | TRBV14 | TGTGCCAGCAGCCAATTACGGGTCATTACTCTCAATGAGCAGTTCTTC | CASSQLRVITLNEQFF
TRBJ2-2 | NA | TRBD2 | TRBV19 | TGTGCCAGTAGTGCGGGGGACTCGAACACCGGGGAGCTGTTTTTT | CASSAGDSNTGELFF
TRBJ1-1 | many | NA | TRBV12-3/TRBV12-4 | TGTGCCAGCAGTTTCAGGGGTTCCACTGAAGCTTTCTTT | CASSFRGSTEAFF
TRBJ2-2 | many | TRBD1 | TRBV30 | TGTGCCTGGTGCAGGGGGCCCACCGGGGAGCTGTTTTTT | CAWCRGPTGELFF
TRBJ2-3 | few | NA | TRBV7-6 | TGTGCCAGCAGCTTAGCGAAGTCTAGCACAGATACGCAGTATTTT | CASSLAKSSTDTQYF
TRBJ2-1 | many | NA | TRBV11-2 | TGTGCCAGCAGCATGATACAGGGTCCTCGCTACAATGAGCAGTTCTTC | CASSMIQGPRYNEQFF
TRBJ2-2 | many | NA | TRBV3-1 | TGTGCCAGCAGCCGGGCCCCGAACACCGGGGAGCTGTTTTTT | CASSRAPNTGELFF
TRBJ1-2 | NA | NA | TRBV30 | TGTGCCTGGAGTGTCAACCCGTTTAACGGCTACACCTTC | CAWSVNPFNGYTF
TRBJ2-7 | NA | NA | TRBV6-1 | TGTGCCAGCAGGCACAGTGACGGTCGAGGATACGAGCAGTACTTC | CASRHSDGRGYEQYF
TRBJ2-7 | many | TRBD1 | TRBV6-1 | TGTGCCAGCAGTGAGCCGGGACAGGGAACCTACGAGCAGTACTTC | CASSEPGQGTYEQYF
TRBJ2-7 | NA | NA | TRBV6-1 | TGTGCCAGCAGACAGGGATTAGACTACGAGCAGTACTTC | CASRQGLDYEQYF